This passage covers 24 T cell receptor beta chains from one sample sequenced in a study of identical twins (TCRdb year 2016). Libraries were built with 5' RACE. This sample was sequenced with an Illumina HiSeq 2000. TCRdb handled the public reads itself, with Q25 trimming in fastp and clone calling in MiXCR, and kept productive beta chains. Duplicate CDR3 protein sequences are folded into a single record with the most common DNA and genes. In all, the sample holds 1.5 million to 2 million distinct CDR3 sequences, and more than 30% of those were seen once. The top ten clones comprise approximately 0.29% of the sample. The source material was cord blood. The receptors come from a newborn girl in good health.

This chain links TRBV20-1 with TRBJ2-1, with 7 bases fitting TRBD2. CDR3 length: 15 residues. V shed 0 bases, J shed 8 bases, and the junction held 10 bases outside the gene matches. CDR1 and CDR2 from the germline V gene are DFQATT and SNEGSKA (reference sequence). CDR3 coding DNA: TGCAGTGCTAGAGATGGGGGGGTTGCGGGATATGAGCAGTTCTTC. This gives the protein CSARDGGVAGYEQFF.

This chain joins TRBV29-1 and TRBJ1-2; possible D gene TRBD1, 5 bases. The V gene's germline CDR1 is SQVTM and CDR2 ANQGSEA. The germline V and J ends were trimmed by 3 bases and 0 bases, with 8 bases remaining between them. The CDR3 loop spans 13 amino acids. CDR3 region: CSVDRAANYGYTF. The CDR3 DNA follows: TGCAGCGTTGACAGGGCGGCTAACTATGGCTACACCTTC.

This clonotype was detected only a few times. The genes are TRBV6-1 and TRBJ2-5; 11 bases line up with TRBD2. CDR3 length: 14 amino acids. Unmatched junction bases numbered 8, after V lost 10 bases and J lost 4 bases. In germline, CDR1 is MNHNS, CDR2 SASEGT. The CDR3 reads CATLAGGAGETQYF. The DNA of the CDR3 is TGTGCCACCCTAGCGGGGGGTGCGGGAGAGACCCAGTACTTC.

This clonotype was found many times. Written as DNA, the CDR3 is TGCAGCGTTGAAGATTGGAGGGCCCCAGATACGCAGTATTTT. Its protein is CSVEDWRAPDTQYF. This chain links TRBV29-1 with TRBJ2-3, with a weak D call TRBD2 (6 bases). V lost 0 bases and J lost 4, with 11 bases in between. Germline V lookup: CDR1 SQVTM, CDR2 ANQGSEA. There are 14 residues in the CDR3.

The J gene is TRBJ2-7, the V gene TRBV6-2 or TRBV6-3, with 12 bases fitting TRBD2. CDR3 size: 15 residues. V lost 6 bases and J lost 2; bases outside the gene matches: 5. Germline CDR1 reads MNHEY; CDR2 reads SVGEGT. The CDR3 nucleotides are TGTGCCAGCAGACACGGACTAGCGGGACCCTACGAGCAGTACTTC. Protein product: CASRHGLAGPYEQYF.

This clonotype occurred a few times. The chain is built from TRBV7-2 and TRBJ2-7, with 9 bases identical to TRBD1. Germline V gene lookup returns CDR1 SGHTA and CDR2 FQGNSA. There are 16 residues in the CDR3. V dropped 3 bases and J dropped 4; count of bases not matched to a gene: 10. The CDR3 nucleotides are TGTGCCAGCAGCTTGCCTGCCGGGACAGGGAATTACGAGCAGTACTTC. It codes for CASSLPAGTGNYEQYF. The full variable domain, its missing parts supplied by reference TRBV7-2 and TRBJ2-7, is GAGVSQSPSNKVTEKGKDVELRCDPISGHTALYWYRQSLGQGLEFLIYFQGNSAPDKSGLPSDRFSAERTGGSVSTLTIQRTQQEDSAVYLCASSLPAGTGNYEQYFGPGTRLTVT.

The chain recombines TRBV12-3 or TRBV12-4 with TRBJ1-2, with 8 bases that match TRBD1. J lost 6 bases, V lost 4 bases, and 13 bases had no gene match. The CDR3 loop spans 16 amino acids. The CDR3, as DNA: TGTGCCAGCAGTTACGGGCTTTCCTCAGGGGGCGATGGCTACACCTTC. Amino acids: CASSYGLSSGGDGYTF.

Comments on this clonotype: Mismatch with germline at one junction end may stem from a read error. J is TRBJ1-1 and V is TRBV4-2; D perhaps matches TRBD1 (6 bases). This CDR3 region has 18 residues. The germline CDR1 and CDR2 sequences are LGHNA and YNFKEQ. CDR3 in amino acids: CVSSQEVRTDGLNTEAFF. CDR3 DNA: TGTGTCAGCAGCCAAGAAGTCAGGACAGACGGCCTGAACACTGAAGCTTTCTTT.

This clonotype was seen a handful of times. The chain has TRBV5-1 and TRBJ2-3, with 9 bases matching TRBD2. CDR3 length equals 16 residues. Per germline, CDR1 SGHRS and CDR2 YFSETQ. V shed 1 base and J 5 bases; nucleotides not matched to a gene: 8. In DNA form, the CDR3 reads TGCGCCAGCAGCTTGCGACTAGCGGAGAGGCGAGATACGCAGTATTTT. Translating gives CASSLRLAERRDTQYF.

Concerning this clonotype: With only one base between it and a far larger clone, this is likely a read error. The chain combines TRBV5-1 with TRBJ2-3, with 13 bases fitting TRBD2. The CDR3 runs to 15 residues. Germline assignment: CDR1 SGHRS and CDR2 YFSETQ. The CDR3 loop is CASSLGLAGGDTRYF. CDR3 coding DNA: TGCGCCAGCAGCTTGGGACTAGCGGGGGGAGATACGCGGTATTTT.

The chain carries TRBV7-2 and TRBJ2-3, with D perhaps given as TRBD1 or TRBD2 (6 bases each). CDR1 and CDR2 (germline): SGHTA, FQGNSA. V lost 3 bases to trimming and J lost 1 base, with 14 bases between them. The CDR3 contains 16 residues. DNA for the CDR3: TGTGCCAGCAGCTTCTACGGGGGCGCTGGCACAGATACGCAGTATTTT. It specifies CASSFYGGAGTDTQYF.

The chain joins TRBV12-3 or TRBV12-4 to TRBJ2-3; 10 bases align to TRBD2. The CDR3 is 16 residues long. V lost 5 bases, J lost 5 bases, and 10 bases stayed unmatched. For the CDR3, the DNA is TGTGCCAGCAGTGTCGAGACTAGCGGGTGGGGAGATACGCAGTATTTT. Protein product: CASSVETSGWGDTQYF.

J is TRBJ2-7 and V is TRBV4-2, with D possibly matching TRBD2 (6 bases). CDR3 length: 16 amino acids. CDR1 is LGHNA and CDR2 is YNFKEQ in the germline V gene. Trimming removed 1 base at V and 3 bases at J, with 16 bases between. Here the CDR3 reads CASSQVPSRGLYEQYF. DNA of the CDR3: TGTGCCAGCAGCCAAGTACCGTCAAGGGGACTCTACGAGCAGTACTTC.

J is TRBJ2-3 and V is TRBV5-1; the match to TRBD1 covers 11 bases. The CDR3 sequence is 15 residues long. Germline V lookup: CDR1 SGHRS, CDR2 YFSETQ. The V gene end was trimmed by 3 bases and the J gene end by 4 bases; junction bases not matched to a gene: 4. In nucleotides, the CDR3 is TGCGCCAGCAGCTGGGGGACAGGGGGATCAGATACGCAGTATTTT. The encoded protein is CASSWGTGGSDTQYF.

This chain links TRBV18 with TRBJ1-5; 8 bases match TRBD1. V trimming: 8 bases; J trimming: 0 bases; junction bases outside the gene matches: 9. The germline V gene encodes CDR1 KGHSH and CDR2 LQKENI. This CDR3 is 16 amino acids long. The CDR3, as DNA: TGTGCCAGCAGCCCAACAGGGGGATATAGCAATCAGCCCCAGCATTTT. As protein: CASSPTGGYSNQPQHF.

This clonotype has more than one count but fewer than ten. V is TRBV28 and J is TRBJ1-1; 7 positions match TRBD1. The CDR3 totals 14 residues. Germline V gene data show CDR1 as MDHEN and CDR2 as SYDVKM. V gave up 5 bases and J gave up 3 bases; unmatched junction bases: 6. CDR3 sequence reads: CASSPPGQDTEAFF. The CDR3 DNA reads as TGTGCCAGCAGTCCGCCTGGACAGGACACTGAAGCTTTCTTT. Full variable domain (missing parts from reference TRBV28 and TRBJ1-1): DVKVTQSSRYLVKRTGEKVFLECVQDMDHENMFWYRQDPGLGLRLIYFSYDVKMKEKGDIPEGYSVSREKKERFSLILESASTNQTSMYLCASSPPGQDTEAFFGQGTRLTVV.

V gene TRBV7-9 combines with J gene TRBJ2-4, with a weak D call TRBD2 (6 bases). The V and J ends lost 7 bases and 13 bases respectively, with 23 bases between them. CDR1 SEHNR and CDR2 FQNEAQ come from the germline V gene (reference sequence). CDR3 length equals 14 residues. Here the CDR3 DNA reads TGTGCCAGCATAGGCGGGATACACTCCAATGAGCAGTACTTC. This encodes CASIGGIHSNEQYF.

V usage is TRBV5-1 and J usage is TRBJ1-2; 7 bases fit TRBD1. The CDR3 runs 16 residues. V lost 4 bases to trimming and J lost 4 bases; unmatched junction nucleotides: 13. Germline V lookup: CDR1 SGHRS, CDR2 YFSETQ. The CDR3 loop is CASSLAGTGAPYGYTF. CDR3 bases: TGCGCCAGCAGCCTGGCCGGTACAGGGGCACCCTATGGCTACACCTTC.

The chain combines TRBV2 with TRBJ2-1; D is perhaps TRBD1 (5 bases). CDR3 length: 13 residues. The germline V gene encodes CDR1 SNHLY and CDR2 FYNNEI. The V gene lost 4 bases and the J gene lost 5 bases, with 9 bases spanning the gap. The CDR3, as DNA: TGTGCCAGCAGTGGGACACGCAACAATGAGCAGTTCTTC. Its translation: CASSGTRNNEQFF.

The V call is TRBV6-1, the J call TRBJ1-2; TRBD1 agrees at 9 bases. The CDR3 consists of 15 residues. The V segment lost 6 bases and the J segment 2 bases; nucleotides outside the gene matches: 7. Germline V gives CDR1 MNHNS, CDR2 SASEGT. CDR3 loop: CASRDTGTGNYGYTF. CDR3 DNA sequence: TGTGCCAGCAGAGACACCGGGACAGGGAACTATGGCTACACCTTC.

The rearrangement links TRBV4-2 to TRBJ1-5, with D perhaps matching TRBD1 (5 bases). Looked up from germline, CDR1 is LGHNA and CDR2 is YNFKEQ. This CDR3 is 15 amino acids long. V lost 0 bases and J 7 bases, leaving 13 bases between the germline ends. The CDR3 sequence is CASSQDRQGGQPQHF. The DNA of the CDR3 is TGTGCCAGCAGCCAAGATCGGCAGGGAGGACAGCCCCAGCATTTT.

This clonotype appeared a few times. This sequence joins TRBV7-2 and TRBJ2-3; 10 bases map to TRBD1. This CDR3 is 15 amino acids long. J lost 5 bases, V lost 3 bases, and 5 bases had no gene match. CDR1 and CDR2 (germline): SGHTA, FQGNSA. CDR3 amino acids: CASSFRQGAGDTQYF. The CDR3 DNA reads TGTGCCAGCAGCTTCAGACAGGGGGCTGGAGATACGCAGTATTTT.

This clonotype was seen a handful of times. This chain joins TRBV5-1 and TRBJ2-7; TRBD1 might be the D (7 bases). V lost 0 bases to trimming and J lost 0 bases, with 10 bases between them. This CDR3 is 15 amino acids long. Germline V gene sequence: CDR1 SGHRS, CDR2 YFSETQ. CDR3 in DNA: TGCGCCAGCAGCTTGGGCGGGACAGACTCCTACGAGCAGTACTTC. Amino acids: CASSLGGTDSYEQYF. Variable domain in full (rest from reference TRBV5-1 and TRBJ2-7): KAGVTQTPRYLIKTRGQQVTLSCSPISGHRSVSWYQQTPGQGLQFLFEYFSETQRNKGNFPGRFSGRQFSNSRSEMNVSTLELGDSALYLCASSLGGTDSYEQYFGPGTRLTVT.

This chain uses TRBV20-1 with TRBJ2-7; a weak D match, TRBD2 (6 bases). Germline loops: CDR1 DFQATT, CDR2 SNEGSKA (reference sequence). This CDR3 has 13 residues. V lost 3 bases, J lost 5 bases, and 14 bases lay in between. The CDR3 DNA reads TGCAGTGCTAGGTGGAGGGCCGAGCACGAGCAGTACTTC. This sequence encodes CSARWRAEHEQYF.